This T cell receptor beta chain was sequenced in a study of cytomegalovirus exposure and HLA in healthy donors. Turning to the study itself: The use of the same platform for the 100 to 150 validation repertoires and the 550 to 850 first-cohort repertoires was reported by a later analysis.

The donors were members of the roughly 130-subject validation cohort (separate from the 666-subject first cohort). Sequencing was performed with immunoSEQ multiplex PCR; in TCRdb, only in-frame clones are kept and a portion is missing. Altogether about 110,000 clones are present, roughly 84% being singletons, with the ten largest covering about 3%. The CDR3 is made up of 14 amino acids. V dropped 3 bases and J dropped 2; count of bases not matched to a gene: 4. CDR1 and CDR2 from the germline V gene are SEHNR and FQNEAQ (reference sequence). The V gene is TRBV7-9, the J gene TRBJ2-7; the match to TRBD1 covers 7 bases. The receptor comes from a woman younger than 35 in good health and CMV-seronegative. The sample was PBMCs. CDR3 nucleotides: TGTGCCAGCAGCTTTACCGGGACAGCCTACGAGCAGTACTTC. Translated, it gives CASSFTGTAYEQYF.